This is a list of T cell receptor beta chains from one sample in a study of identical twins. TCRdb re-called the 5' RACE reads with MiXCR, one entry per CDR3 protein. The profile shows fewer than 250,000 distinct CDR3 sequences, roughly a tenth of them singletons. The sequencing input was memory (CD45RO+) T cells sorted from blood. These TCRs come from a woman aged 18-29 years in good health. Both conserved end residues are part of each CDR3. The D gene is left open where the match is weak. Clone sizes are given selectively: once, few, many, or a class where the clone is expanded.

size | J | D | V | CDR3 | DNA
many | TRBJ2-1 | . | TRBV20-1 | CSASNPLAHEQFF | TGCAGTGCTAGTAATCCCCTCGCTCATGAGCAGTTCTTC
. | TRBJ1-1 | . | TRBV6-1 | CASSPGWHTEAFF | TGTGCCAGCAGCCCCGGTTGGCACACTGAAGCTTTCTTT
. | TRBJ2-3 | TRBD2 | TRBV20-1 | CSAREGTSWSDTQYF | TGCAGTGCTAGAGAAGGGACTAGCTGGTCAGATACGCAGTATTTT
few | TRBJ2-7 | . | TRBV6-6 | CASRVPVSYEQYF | TGTGCCAGCAGGGTACCCGTATCCTACGAGCAGTACTTC
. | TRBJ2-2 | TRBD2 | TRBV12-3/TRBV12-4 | CASSFPTSVNTGELFF | TGTGCCAGCAGTTTCCCTACTAGCGTTAACACCGGGGAGCTGTTTTTT
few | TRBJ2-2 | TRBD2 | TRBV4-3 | CASSQGLAGYTGELFF | TGCGCCAGCAGCCAAGGCCTAGCGGGTTATACCGGGGAGCTGTTTTTT
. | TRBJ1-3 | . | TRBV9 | CASSVGDRGGAGNTIYF | TGTGCCAGCAGCGTAGGAGATCGTGGGGGGGCTGGAAACACCATATATTTT
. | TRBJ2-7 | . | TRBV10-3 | CAISESQVGIYEQYF | TGTGCCATCAGTGAGTCCCAAGTTGGAATCTACGAGCAGTACTTC
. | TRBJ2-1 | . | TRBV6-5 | CASSYSVSGVGNEQFF | TGTGCCAGCAGTTACTCTGTATCAGGGGTTGGTAATGAGCAGTTCTTC
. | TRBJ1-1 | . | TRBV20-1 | CSARTEGDTEAFF | TGCAGTGCTAGGACGGAGGGGGACACTGAAGCTTTCTTT
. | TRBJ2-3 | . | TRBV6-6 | CASTKGDQNTQYF | TGTGCCAGCACCAAGGGGGATCAGAATACGCAGTATTTT
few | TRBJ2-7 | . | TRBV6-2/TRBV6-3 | CASSLRGGHEQYF | TGTGCCAGCAGTTTGAGGGGAGGTCACGAGCAGTACTTC
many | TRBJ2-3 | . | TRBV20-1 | CSARDRRSGSHTDTQYF | TGCAGTGCTAGAGATAGGCGTAGCGGAAGTCACACAGATACGCAGTATTTT
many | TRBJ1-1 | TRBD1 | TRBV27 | CASSILTGRNTEAFF | TGTGCCAGCAGTATTCTGACAGGGAGGAACACTGAAGCTTTCTTT
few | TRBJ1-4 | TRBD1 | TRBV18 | CASSLNTGAGEKLFF | TGTGCCAGCTCACTAAACACAGGGGCGGGCGAAAAACTGTTTTTT
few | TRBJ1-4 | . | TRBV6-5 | CASSYRPNNEKLFF | TGTGCCAGCAGTTACAGACCTAATAATGAAAAACTGTTTTTT
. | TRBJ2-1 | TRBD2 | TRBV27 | CASSSLAGANYNEQFF | TGTGCCAGCAGCTCTCTTGCGGGAGCAAACTACAATGAGCAGTTCTTC
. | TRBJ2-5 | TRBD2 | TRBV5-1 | CASSSSGGVGETQYF | TGCGCCAGCAGCTCTAGCGGGGGAGTGGGCGAGACCCAGTACTTC
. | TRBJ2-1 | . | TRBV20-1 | CSARRGLPHNEQFF | TGCAGTGCTAGGCGGGGGCTCCCTCATAATGAGCAGTTCTTC
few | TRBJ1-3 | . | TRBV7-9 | CASSPTGDGNTIYF | TGTGCCAGCAGCCCCACAGGTGACGGAAACACCATATATTTT
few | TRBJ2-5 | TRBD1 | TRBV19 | CASRRTGTEETQYF | TGTGCCAGTAGGCGGACCGGGACAGAAGAGACCCAGTACTTC
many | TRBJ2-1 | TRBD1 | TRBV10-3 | CAISGTGDEQFF | TGTGCCATCAGCGGGACAGGTGATGAGCAGTTCTTC
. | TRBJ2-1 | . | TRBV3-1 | CASRLGVAYNEQFF | TGTGCCAGCAGATTAGGGGTCGCCTACAATGAGCAGTTCTTC
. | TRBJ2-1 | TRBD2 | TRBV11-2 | CASSLGGETSGSYEQFF | TGTGCCAGCAGCTTAGGGGGCGAGACTAGCGGGAGTTATGAGCAGTTCTTC
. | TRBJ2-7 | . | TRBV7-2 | CASSLVAGPDYEQYF | TGTGCCAGCAGCTTAGTGGCAGGGCCCGACTACGAGCAGTACTTC
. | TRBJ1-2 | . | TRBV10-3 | CAISEPEVRGGYTF | TGTGCCATCAGTGAGCCGGAAGTGAGGGGAGGCTACACCTTC
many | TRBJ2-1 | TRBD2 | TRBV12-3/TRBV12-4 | CASSLARGQVGLAGSYNEQFF | TGTGCCAGCAGTTTAGCTAGAGGACAGGTCGGACTAGCGGGAAGCTACAATGAGCAGTTCTTC
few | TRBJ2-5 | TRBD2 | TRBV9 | CASSPGGVIGGTQYF | TGTGCCAGCAGCCCGGGGGGGGTTATAGGCGGGACCCAGTACTTC
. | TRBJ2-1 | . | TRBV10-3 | CAISDTGTQNNEQFF | TGTGCCATCAGTGATACCGGGACTCAAAACAATGAGCAGTTCTTC
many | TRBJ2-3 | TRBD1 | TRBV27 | CASSLRDRAGDTQYF | TGTGCCAGCAGTTTAAGGGACAGGGCAGGGGATACGCAGTATTTT
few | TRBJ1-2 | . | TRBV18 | CASSQGYTHGYTF | TGTGCCAGCTCACAGGGGTATACGCATGGCTACACCTTC
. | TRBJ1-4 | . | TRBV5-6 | CASRVFAANEKLFF | TGTGCCAGCAGGGTGTTTGCGGCTAATGAAAAACTTTTTTTT
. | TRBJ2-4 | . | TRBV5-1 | CASSSERHPRPAKNIQYF | TGCGCCAGCAGCTCAGAAAGACACCCTCGCCCAGCCAAAAACATTCAGTACTTC
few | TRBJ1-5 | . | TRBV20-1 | CSATNPWGQGDQPQHF | TGCAGTGCTACGAATCCATGGGGGCAGGGCGACCAGCCCCAGCATTTT
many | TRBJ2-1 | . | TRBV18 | CASSLGTYNEQFF | TGTGCCAGCAGCCTCGGGACCTACAATGAGCAGTTCTTC
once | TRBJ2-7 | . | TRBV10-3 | CAISATRDTYYEQYF | TGTGCCATCAGCGCAACCCGGGACACCTACTACGAGCAGTACTTC
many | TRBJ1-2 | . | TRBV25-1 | CASLQEGVDGYTF | TGTGCCAGCCTTCAGGAAGGGGTCGATGGCTACACCTTC
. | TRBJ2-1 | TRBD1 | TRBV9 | CASSRGTGGTSTGKEQFF | TGTGCCAGCAGCCGGGGGACAGGGGGCACCTCCACGGGGAAAGAGCAGTTCTTC
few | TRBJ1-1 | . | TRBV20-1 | CSAGWNTEAFF | TGCAGTGCTGGATGGAACACTGAAGCTTTCTTT
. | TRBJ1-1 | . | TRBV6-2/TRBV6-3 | CASSYREGTTTEAFF | TGTGCCAGCAGTTACCGAGAGGGGACCACCACTGAAGCTTTCTTT
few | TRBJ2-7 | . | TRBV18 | CASGQLYEQYF | TGTGCCAGCGGACAGTTGTACGAGCAGTACTTC
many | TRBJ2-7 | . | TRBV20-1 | CSAAAAGSVYEQYF | TGCAGTGCCGCTGCGGCAGGGAGCGTCTACGAGCAGTACTTC
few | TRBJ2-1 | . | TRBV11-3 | CASSLDQFSYNEQFF | TGTGCCAGCAGCTTAGATCAGTTCTCCTACAATGAGCAGTTCTTC
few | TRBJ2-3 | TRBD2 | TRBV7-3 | CASSLPLAGGPDTQYF | TGTGCCAGCAGCTTACCACTAGCGGGGGGGCCAGATACGCAGTATTTT
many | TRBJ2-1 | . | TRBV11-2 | CASSTILGVDEQFF | TGTGCCAGCAGCACCATTCTAGGGGTTGATGAGCAGTTCTTC
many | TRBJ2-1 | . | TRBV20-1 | CSAYLNNEQFF | TGCAGTGCCTACTTAAACAATGAGCAGTTCTTC
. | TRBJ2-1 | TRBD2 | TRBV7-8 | CASSPRTSGVGEQFF | TGTGCCAGCAGCCCTCGGACTAGCGGGGTCGGTGAGCAGTTCTTC
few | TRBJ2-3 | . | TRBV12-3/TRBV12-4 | CASSHRPPEGDTQYF | TGTGCCAGCAGCCACCGGCCCCCAGAAGGAGATACGCAGTATTTT
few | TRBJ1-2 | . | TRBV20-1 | CSASSGYGYTF | TGCAGTGCTAGTAGTGGGTATGGCTACACCTTC
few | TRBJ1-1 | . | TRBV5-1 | CASSSLTRTEAFF | TGCGCCAGCAGCAGTTTAACAAGAACTGAAGCTTTCTTT
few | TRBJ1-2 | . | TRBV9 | CASSQTDRYFYGYTF | TGTGCCAGCAGCCAGACGGACAGATACTTCTATGGCTACACCTTC
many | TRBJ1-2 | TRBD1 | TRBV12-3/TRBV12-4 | CASSQQRTGDNYGYTF | TGTGCCAGCAGCCAACAGAGGACAGGGGACAACTATGGCTACACCTTC
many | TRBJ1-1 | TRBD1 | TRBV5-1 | CASSLAGTDYTEAFF | TGCGCCAGCAGCTTGGCGGGGACAGACTACACTGAAGCTTTCTTT
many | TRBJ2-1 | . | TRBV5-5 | CASSSGMDHTYNEQFF | TGTGCCAGCAGCTCAGGGATGGACCACACCTACAATGAGCAGTTCTTC
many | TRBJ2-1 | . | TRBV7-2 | CASSSGTLNNEQFF | TGTGCCAGCAGCTCCGGGACTCTTAACAATGAGCAGTTCTTC